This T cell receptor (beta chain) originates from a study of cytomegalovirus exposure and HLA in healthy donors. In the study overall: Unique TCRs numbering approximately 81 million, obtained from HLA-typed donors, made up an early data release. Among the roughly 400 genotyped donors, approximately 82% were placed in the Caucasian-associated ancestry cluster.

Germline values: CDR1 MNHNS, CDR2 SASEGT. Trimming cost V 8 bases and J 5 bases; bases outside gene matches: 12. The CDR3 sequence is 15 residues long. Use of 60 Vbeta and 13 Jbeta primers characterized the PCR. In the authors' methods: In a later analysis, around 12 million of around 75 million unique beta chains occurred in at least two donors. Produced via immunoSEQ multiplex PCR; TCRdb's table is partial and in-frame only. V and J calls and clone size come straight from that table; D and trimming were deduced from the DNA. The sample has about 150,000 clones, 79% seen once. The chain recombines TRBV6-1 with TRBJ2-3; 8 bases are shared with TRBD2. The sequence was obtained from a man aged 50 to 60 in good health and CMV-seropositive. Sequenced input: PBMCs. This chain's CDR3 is CASWESGSPEDTQYF. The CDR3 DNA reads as TGTGCCAGCTGGGAAAGCGGGAGTCCCGAAGATACGCAGTATTTT.